This T cell receptor (beta chain) was obtained from a study of shared clonotypes between healthy human individuals (TCRdb year 2020). Notes on the research overall: The cohort included three men and a couple of women between 18 and 49 years of age. For each donor, three plates each were used for CD4 naive and CD4 memory, two plates were used for CD8 naive, and one plate was used for CD8 memory. To estimate repertoire size and how much clonotype sharing occurs between individuals, the study deeply sequenced the blood TCR repertoires of several healthy adults. Different laboratories and diverse techniques were used to prepare libraries and sequence TCR repertoires, to increase sequencing depth and limit assay-specific biases. Each donor's leukapheresis produced roughly between about 0.9 and 9.5 billion PBMCs. Paper-wide results and their limitations: Sampling was limited to blood, and TCR repertoires in tissue likely differ from TCR repertoires in blood. Higher generation probabilities were observed for clonotypes shared by all four sorted-subset donors than for non-shared clonotypes. Pairwise subsampling led to the expectation that sequencing depth would affect the degree of clonotype sharing among donors. Naive subsets generally had larger estimated clonotype richness than memory subsets did. Even with the large sequencing depth, rarefaction of the sorted-subset datasets indicated that sequencing was incomplete. The small number of donors limited the genetic and exposure-history diversity represented. Sharing across a few donors was observed for approximately 5% of naive CD4, 3.5% of naive CD8, 2% to 2.5% of memory CD4, and 0.4% of memory CD8 clonotypes.

The donors were healthy, HIV-negative adults with no recently reported acute infections or vaccinations. Only Caucasian adults living in Nashville, Tennessee, USA were represented among the donors. CD4+ T cells were enriched by magnetic negative selection, after which naive cells were positively selected on CD45RA and the negative fraction was taken as the memory subset. After blood collection by leukapheresis, PBMCs were isolated using Ficoll-Histopaque density gradient centrifugation and then cryopreserved in the vapor phase of liquid nitrogen. Purity and quantity of every magnetically sorted T cell population were checked by analytical flow cytometry. Genomic DNA was isolated from every sorted fraction and measured by UV absorbance on a Nanodrop 2000c. A note on this clone: Its antigen is unknown. Base qualities are not provided; no much larger clone lies one nucleotide away.

Here V drops 5 bases and J drops 2 bases, and the junction holds 4 bases not matched to any gene. Its CDR3 holds 16 amino acids, cysteine through phenylalanine. Only the CDR3 portion is preserved as DNA: 48 bases, with reading frame beginning at the first base. Via the germline V gene, CDR1 is SGHTA and CDR2 FQGTGA. Using the deep immunoSEQ assay, TCR CDR3 regions were amplified from genomic DNA by multiplex PCR. Extracted genomic DNA from each cell subset was spread evenly across all wells of several immunoSEQ 96-well plates, with each plate serving as a replicate. For sorted subsets, about 200 ng genomic DNA, equal to about 30,000 T cell genomes, was loaded into each replicate PCR. Purified libraries were quantified with a Qubit 3.0 fluorometer, sized on a Bioanalyzer 2100, and re-quantified with the KAPA Library Quantification kit. Each immunoSEQ 96-well plate was sequenced on its own single-read 150-cycle Illumina NextSeq 550 flow cell. The source study handled its data this way. Because the immunoSEQ output included only junctional sequences and no quality scores, the filtering could not be the same as the filtering used for full-length reads. To assign V/J genes and CDR3, sequences were annotated using PyIR, a Python wrapper for IgBLAST v1.9, with IMGT germline references. Any read was removed if the V/J assignment was weak (E-value above 1e-6), the CDR3 was missing, or the read contained stop codons, out-of-frame junctions, or ambiguous translated residues. V3J clonotypes were defined as sequences sharing the same inferred V gene, J gene, and CDR3 amino acid sequence. Percentage overlap between repertoires was computed as shared unique clonotypes divided by the size of the smaller repertoire. RTK rarefaction, the Chao1 estimator, and Recon v2.1 estimates of unobserved clonotypes were used to assess repertoire richness. For all TCRbeta clonotypes obtained by the gDNA method from a few donors, generation probabilities were computed with OLGA. TCRdb obtained this table from immuneACCESS and retained in-frame rearrangements with V and J assigned. These tables miss some clones; where compared with another copy, unresolved V genes account for less than half of the shortfall, and the remainder is unexplained. Clonal size and the V and J genes are those of that table, whereas D and trimming came from the DNA. The sample table records about a million clones; 70% to 80% of these occur just once. The top ten clonotypes cover 0.89% of the sample.

Recombination joined TRBV7-3 with TRBJ2-3, with 13 bases matching TRBD2. Source material: memory CD4+ T cells from PBMCs. The cell subset or site label for this specimen denotes: CD45RA-negative fraction. The TCR comes from a man between 18 and 35 years old in good health. Some clones in this sample may be carry-over from other donors' samples. CDR3 sequence: CASSRGLAGDTDTQYF. Here is the DNA: TGTGCCAGCAGCCGAGGACTAGCGGGAGACACAGATACGCAGTATTTT.